This T cell receptor beta chain derives from a study of post-analysis software for immune sequencing data (dated by TCRdb to about 2015). At the level of the whole study: Recorded disease courses included relapsing-remitting, secondary progressive and progressive-relapsing multiple sclerosis, with some patients lacking subtype annotation. The patient repertoires were set against under 13 previously published healthy control repertoires from donors whose ages ranged from 6 to 25 years. A subset of samples was prepared in parallel using single-end sample barcoding, then pooled and co-amplified after Illumina adapter ligation. Summary of the overall study and its limitations: Multiple sclerosis patients had significantly lower normalized Chao1 diversity than controls, a result that suggests substantial peripheral T-cell clonal expansion. The control group was slightly older than the multiple sclerosis patient group. Significantly higher frequencies in patients than in controls were found for about 5 TRBV segments, including TRBV5-6, TRBV5-1 and TRBV20-1. When samples were clustered directly using the F measure, samples prepared in the same batch co-clustered strongly, which prompted a batch-effect correction.

This clonotype was seen more than once but under ten times. The antigen it recognizes is unknown. Nothing much larger sits one base from this clone, and base qualities are not available. TCR beta repertoires were profiled from peripheral blood of roughly 13 young patients with multiple sclerosis to demonstrate the VDJtools post-analysis software. The multiple sclerosis patients were children and adolescents ranging in age from 6 to 15 years. The library was generated by PCR. The sample was run on an Illumina HiSeq 2500. To reduce PCR and sequencing biases, unique molecular identifiers were incorporated into the TCR beta cDNA libraries. Approximately 500,000 cDNA molecules were obtained for every 1 to 10 million input T cells, so each molecule roughly corresponded to one T cell. Patient libraries were prepared and sequenced with the same protocol used for the earlier healthy control dataset. Samples belonging to the same batch were prepared together, multiplexed and sequenced on a shared HiSeq lane. The authors' analysis ran thus. MIGEC was used to process the raw barcoded reads, and molecular identifier groups with only a single read were discarded before consensus assembly and CDR3 extraction. VDJtools was used for post-analysis of the clonotype tables, and diversity was normalized by down-sampling every dataset to the size of the smallest sample. Repertoire overlap clustering matched CDR3 amino acid but not nucleotide sequences to correct batch-related cross-sample contamination. TCRdb took the public reads, trimmed them with fastp at Q25, ran MiXCR for clone calling and kept in-frame beta chains. Rows with one shared CDR3 protein collapse into an entry with the most common genes and DNA. TCRdb assigned the V and J calls; the authors' analysis was not used. This sample gives 750,000 to 950,000 distinct CDR3 sequences in total; 53% of them show up just once. Approximately 4.5% of the sample is in the top ten clones.

From the germline V gene (reference sequence), CDR1 is DFQATT and CDR2 is SNEGSKA. Trimming removed 5 bases from V and 7 bases from J, leaving 12 bases between the germline ends. The CDR3 has 11 amino acids, counting the end cysteine and phenylalanine. The kept DNA is CDR3 alone, 33 bases in frame from the first base. The chain is encoded by TRBV20-1 joined to TRBJ2-7; the best D guess is TRBD2, with 7 bases matching. Sequences were obtained from blood. The receptor was derived from a girl aged 10 to 17 with multiple sclerosis. The DNA sequence reads TGCAGTGCTTGGGGGGGCGTTGAGCAGTACTTC. This codes for CSAWGGVEQYF.